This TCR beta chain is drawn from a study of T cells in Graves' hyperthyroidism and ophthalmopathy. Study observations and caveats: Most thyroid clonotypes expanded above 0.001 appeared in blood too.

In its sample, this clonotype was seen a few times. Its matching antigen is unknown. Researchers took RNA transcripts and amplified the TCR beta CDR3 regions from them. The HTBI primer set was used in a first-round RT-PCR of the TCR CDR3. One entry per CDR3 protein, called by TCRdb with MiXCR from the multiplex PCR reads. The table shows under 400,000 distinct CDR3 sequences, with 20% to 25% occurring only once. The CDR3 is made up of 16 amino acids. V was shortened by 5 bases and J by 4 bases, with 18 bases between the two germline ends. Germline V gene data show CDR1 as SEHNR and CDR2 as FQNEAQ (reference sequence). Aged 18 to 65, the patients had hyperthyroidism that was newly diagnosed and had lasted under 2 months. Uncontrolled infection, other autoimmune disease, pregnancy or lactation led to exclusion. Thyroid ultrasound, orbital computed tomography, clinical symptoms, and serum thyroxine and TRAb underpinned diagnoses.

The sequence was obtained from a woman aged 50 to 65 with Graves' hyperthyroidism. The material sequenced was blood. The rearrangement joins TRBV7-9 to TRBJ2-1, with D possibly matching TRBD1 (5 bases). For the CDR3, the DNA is TGTGCCAGCAGCCTTCCTATTTTAGACAGTTACAATGAGCAGTTCTTC. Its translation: CASSLPILDSYNEQFF.